Listed below are T cell receptor beta chains from one sample, sequenced in a study of chronic HIV infection and antiretroviral therapy. TCRdb reprocessed the 5' RACE reads via MiXCR and lists one record per CDR3 protein. Of 40,000 to 50,000 distinct CDR3 sequences detected, 15% to 20% appear once; the ten largest clones hold under 3.5%. Material for sequencing was peripheral blood. Receptor source: an adult who had HIV and had not received antiretroviral therapy, or was an uninfected healthy control (not recorded which). Both conserved end residues are part of each CDR3. A D gene is named only where the DNA matches it firmly. The listing skips clone size in some rows; elsewhere it reads once, few, many or a size class.

len | j_gene | d_gene | abundance | v_gene | CDR3aa | CDR3nt
14 | TRBJ1-6 | NA | NA | TRBV30 | CAWSVETVNSPLHF | TGTGCCTGGAGTGTAGAGACAGTAAATTCACCCCTCCACTTT
18 | TRBJ2-3 | TRBD1 | few | TRBV28 | CASSEDYGTGMVADTQYF | TGTGCCAGCAGTGAAGACTATGGGACAGGGATGGTCGCAGATACGCAGTATTTT
13 | TRBJ2-7 | TRBD2 | NA | TRBV3-1 | CASGAGAFYEQYF | TGTGCCAGCGGAGCGGGGGCTTTTTACGAGCAGTACTTC
14 | TRBJ2-7 | NA | NA | TRBV28 | CASSQIVPLYEQYF | TGTGCCAGCAGTCAGATCGTTCCGCTTTACGAGCAGTACTTC
20 | TRBJ2-2 | TRBD2 | few | TRBV27 | CASSPTRGWSSGANTGELFF | TGTGCCAGCAGTCCCACCCGAGGTTGGTCTAGCGGCGCGAACACCGGGGAGCTGTTTTTT
14 | TRBJ1-5 | NA | few | TRBV11-2 | CASSGGFGNQPQHF | TGTGCCAGCTCGGGGGGGTTCGGCAATCAGCCCCAGCATTTT
17 | TRBJ2-6 | NA | NA | TRBV9 | CASSGTVPGAGANVLTF | TGTGCCAGCAGCGGGACAGTCCCAGGGGCTGGGGCCAACGTCCTGACTTTC
15 | TRBJ2-3 | TRBD1 | once | TRBV20-1 | CSVEESGGLTDTQYF | TGCAGTGTCGAAGAGTCAGGGGGCTTGACAGATACGCAGTATTTT
14 | TRBJ2-1 | TRBD1 | NA | TRBV9 | CASSPSDRADEQFF | TGTGCCAGCAGCCCTTCGGACAGGGCGGATGAGCAGTTCTTC
13 | TRBJ2-7 | NA | few | TRBV20-1 | CSAGLAFFYEQYF | TGCAGTGCTGGTCTAGCGTTTTTCTACGAGCAGTACTTC
16 | TRBJ2-7 | TRBD2 | few | TRBV27 | CASSLLSSGQPYEQYF | TGTGCCAGCAGTTTACTTTCTAGCGGGCAACCCTACGAGCAGTACTTC
14 | TRBJ2-3 | NA | NA | TRBV6-4 | CASSDGLSTDTQYF | TGTGCCAGCAGTGACGGGCTTAGCACAGATACGCAGTATTTT
19 | TRBJ2-1 | TRBD2 | few | TRBV29-1 | CSVELGLAGGLSSYNEQFF | TGCAGCGTCGAACTTGGACTAGCGGGAGGTCTCAGCTCCTACAATGAGCAGTTCTTC
18 | TRBJ2-6 | NA | NA | TRBV28 | CASSPPGQSYSGANVLTF | TGTGCCAGCAGTCCGCCCGGACAGTCCTACTCTGGGGCCAACGTCCTGACTTTC
15 | TRBJ1-2 | NA | NA | TRBV7-6 | CASSLGRHSSYGYTF | TGTGCCAGCAGCTTAGGGCGACATTCCAGCTATGGCTACACCTTC
13 | TRBJ2-7 | TRBD1 | medium-sized | TRBV29-1 | CSVGGQGPYEQYF | TGCAGCGTTGGGGGACAGGGTCCCTACGAGCAGTACTTC
14 | TRBJ2-7 | TRBD1 | few | TRBV2 | CASSAYRGQYEQYF | TGTGCCAGCAGTGCCTACAGGGGGCAATACGAGCAGTACTTC
15 | TRBJ2-3 | NA | few | TRBV27 | CASSSVQGGGDTQYF | TGTGCCAGCAGTTCCGTTCAGGGTGGAGGGGATACGCAGTATTTT
14 | TRBJ2-1 | TRBD2 | few | TRBV11-2 | CASSLAQTSAEQFF | TGTGCCAGCAGCTTAGCCCAGACTAGCGCTGAGCAGTTCTTC
17 | TRBJ2-2 | TRBD2 | many | TRBV12-3/TRBV12-4 | CAIKTSGRPLHTGELFF | TGTGCCATCAAGACTAGCGGGAGGCCTCTGCACACCGGGGAGCTGTTTTTT
14 | TRBJ2-3 | NA | NA | TRBV7-2 | CASSLLGYPDTQYF | TGTGCCAGCAGCTTACTGGGATATCCAGATACGCAGTATTTT
14 | TRBJ2-7 | TRBD2 | few | TRBV27 | CASSSGLGVYEQYF | TGTGCCAGCAGTTCGGGACTAGGCGTCTACGAGCAGTACTTC
17 | TRBJ2-1 | NA | few | TRBV12-3/TRBV12-4 | CASSFHPQVSSYNEQFF | TGTGCCAGCAGTTTCCACCCACAGGTGAGCTCCTACAATGAGCAGTTCTTC
11 | TRBJ1-4 | NA | NA | TRBV29-1 | CSGGSQEKLFF | TGCAGCGGTGGTTCACAGGAAAAACTGTTTTTT
16 | TRBJ2-5 | TRBD2 | few | TRBV28 | CASSLMVAGKAETQYF | TGTGCCAGCAGTTTAATGGTAGCGGGGAAGGCAGAGACCCAGTACTTC
15 | TRBJ1-1 | NA | few | TRBV27 | CASSLAGASRAEAFF | TGTGCCAGCAGTTTGGCCGGGGCTTCTAGGGCTGAAGCTTTCTTT
14 | TRBJ2-1 | NA | NA | TRBV5-6 | CASSLGGTFREQFF | TGTGCCAGCAGCTTGGGAGGTACATTCCGTGAGCAGTTCTTC
15 | TRBJ2-3 | TRBD2 | NA | TRBV20-1 | CSAKLPSGGTDTQYF | TGCAGTGCCAAATTGCCATCGGGGGGGACAGATACGCAGTATTTT
14 | TRBJ1-2 | NA | few | TRBV5-6 | CASSLGQYLYGYTF | TGTGCCAGCAGCTTAGGACAGTACCTATATGGCTACACCTTC
13 | TRBJ2-2 | TRBD1 | NA | TRBV6-5 | CASRQGRTGELFF | TGTGCCAGTCGACAGGGTCGGACCGGGGAGCTGTTTTTT
15 | TRBJ2-1 | NA | NA | TRBV2 | CASSSTLNLLNAQFF | TGTGCCAGCAGCTCTACGCTTAATCTACTAAACGCTCAGTTCTTC
15 | TRBJ1-3 | NA | NA | TRBV24-1 | CATAPSQGAGNTIYF | TGTGCCACCGCCCCCTCTCAGGGAGCTGGAAACACCATATATTTT
14 | TRBJ2-7 | NA | few | TRBV5-4 | CASSPESNSYEQYF | TGTGCCAGCAGCCCGGAAAGTAATTCCTACGAGCAGTACTTC
14 | TRBJ1-4 | NA | few | TRBV6-5 | CASSYSGANEKLFF | TGTGCCAGCAGTTACTCGGGAGCTAATGAAAAACTGTTTTTT
14 | TRBJ2-5 | TRBD2 | NA | TRBV4-1 | CASSQVPTSGAQYF | TGCGCCAGCAGCCAAGTACCCACTAGCGGGGCCCAGTACTTC
13 | TRBJ1-3 | NA | NA | TRBV20-1 | CSAGEGAGNTIYF | TGCAGTGCCGGGGAGGGGGCTGGAAACACCATATATTTT
15 | TRBJ1-1 | NA | NA | TRBV13 | CASSLEYSLNTEAFF | TGTGCCAGCAGCTTAGAGTACAGCTTAAACACTGAAGCTTTCTTT